The next 27 T cell receptor beta chains were all read from a single sample in a study of metastatic and nonmetastatic thyroid tumors. TCRdb re-analyzed the PCR reads through MiXCR. The sample records roughly 6,100 clones, roughly 18% being singletons. None of the patients had undergone any treatment ahead of thyroid surgery. Sequencing input: adjacent normal tissue. The source of these receptors is a female donor with papillary thyroid cancer or a benign thyroid nodule (not recorded which). Some clones in this sample may be carry-over from other donors' samples.

This clone was counted only a few times. The chain joins TRBV28 to TRBJ2-6; 10 nucleotides match TRBD1. CDR1 is MDHEN and CDR2 is SYDVKM in the germline V gene. J gave up 0 bases and V 9 bases, and 8 bases lay outside the gene matches. The CDR3 runs to 17 residues. The CDR3 here is CARQAGTGDSGANVLTF. CDR3 sequence (DNA): TGTGCCAGACAAGCCGGGACAGGGGACTCTGGGGCCAACGTCCTGACTTTC.

There are many counts of this clone. CDR3 bases: TGTGCCAGCAGCTTCCAGTCGGGAGCCGGGGGTACGCAGTATTTT. Encoded protein: CASSFQSGAGGTQYF. The chain uses TRBV7-9 and TRBJ2-3; the D gene is possibly TRBD2 (6 bases). The germline V and J ends were trimmed by 3 bases and 8 bases, with 18 bases remaining between them. CDR3 size: 15 residues. From germline, CDR1 is SEHNR and CDR2 FQNEAQ (reference sequence).

In its sample, this clone ranks as medium-sized. The chain carries TRBV2 and TRBJ1-4; D is undetermined. Deletions cut 8 bases from V and 1 base from J, with 20 bases between. Germline lookup yields CDR1 SNHLY and CDR2 FYNNEI. CDR3 length: 17 amino acids. The CDR3 spells CASLRGPRRLTNEKLFF. CDR3 in DNA: TGTGCCAGCCTGCGGGGTCCTCGTCGTCTAACTAATGAAAAACTGTTTTTT. The entire variable domain, with the rest obtained from reference TRBV2 and TRBJ1-4, is as follows: EPEVTQTPSHQVTQMGQEVILRCVPISNHLYFYWYRQILGQKVEFLVSFYNNEISEKSEIFDDQFSVERPDGSNFTLKIRSTKLEDSAMYFCASLRGPRRLTNEKLFFGSGTQLSVL.

A few counts support this clone. J is TRBJ2-1 and V is TRBV6-5; 9 positions agree with TRBD2. CDR1 MNHEY and CDR2 SVGAGI come from the germline V gene. V lost 4 bases to trimming and J lost 4 bases; unmatched junction nucleotides: 5. CDR3 length equals 15 residues. The CDR3 DNA reads as TGTGCCAGCAGTTTATATAGCGGGGGTTACAATGAGCAGTTCTTC. This gives the protein CASSLYSGGYNEQFF.

The rearrangement links TRBV5-5 to TRBJ2-3, with 9 bases that match TRBD1. The germline V gene has CDR1 SGHKS and CDR2 YYEKEE (reference sequence). This CDR3 has 15 residues. V gave up 5 bases and J gave up 2 bases; unmatched junction bases: 6. The CDR3: CASRTYRGLTDTQYF. Written as DNA, the CDR3 is TGTGCCAGCAGAACCTACAGGGGGCTCACAGATACGCAGTATTTT.

This clone appeared a single time. Since the CDR3 does not end with the conserved phenylalanine or tryptophan, this likely comes from a read error. The V call is TRBV7-8, the J call TRBJ2-7; D may match TRBD1 or TRBD2 (6 bases each). The CDR3 runs to 13 residues. Germline loops: CDR1 SGHVS, CDR2 FQNEAQ. This chain's CDR3 is CASSSGDFREQYL. Written as DNA, the CDR3 is TGTGCAAGCAGCTCAGGGGACTTTAGAGAGCAGTACCTC.

This clone was seen more than once but under ten times. The chain combines TRBV10-3 with TRBJ1-1; possibly TRBD1 for D (6 bases). CDR1 is ENHRY and CDR2 is SYGVKD in the germline V gene. Trimming took off 3 bases at V and 8 bases at J, with 22 bases between the two ends. The CDR3 runs 16 residues. CDR3 bases: TGTGCCATCAGTGATTCGAATCTAGGACAGAAGACCGAAGCTTTCTTT. Its protein product is CAISDSNLGQKTEAFF.

This clone was recorded a few times. This sequence joins TRBV6-1 and TRBJ2-3; TRBD2 matches at 13 bases. Germline CDR1 MNHNS, CDR2 SASEGT. Trimming cost V 7 bases and J 2 bases; bases outside gene matches: 3. This CDR3 spans 15 amino acids. CDR3 sequence reads: CASIGTSGATDTQYF. DNA of the CDR3: TGTGCCAGCATTGGGACTAGCGGGGCCACAGATACGCAGTATTTT.

This clone is classed as medium-sized. The chain links TRBV20-1 to TRBJ2-7; D might be TRBD2 (6 bases). With 6 bases removed from V and 0 bases from J, the gap between germline ends came to 12 bases. The CDR3 spans 13 residues. The V gene's germline CDR1 is DFQATT and CDR2 SNEGSKA (reference sequence). The CDR3 is CSALGTVSYEQYF. The CDR3 coding sequence is TGCAGTGCCCTTGGGACTGTCTCCTACGAGCAGTACTTC.

This clone is judged medium-sized. The V call is TRBV7-3, the J call TRBJ2-3, with D possibly being TRBD2 (6 bases). The CDR3 extends over 14 amino acids. Per the germline V gene, CDR1 is SGHTA and CDR2 is FQGTGA. The V and J ends lost 5 bases and 2 bases respectively, with 11 bases between them. CDR3 nucleotide sequence: TGTGCCAGCAGCGAGGGACTTACCACAGATACGCAGTATTTT. Its protein is CASSEGLTTDTQYF.

Notes on this clone: One end of the junction is discordant with germline, which a read error may explain. The chain recombines TRBV5-1 with TRBJ2-1; unclear D gene. This CDR3 contains 16 residues. Germline CDR1 reads SGHRS; CDR2 reads YFSETQ. The CDR3 reads CPSSLLSWFTLNEQFF. The CDR3 DNA reads as TGCCCCAGCAGCTTACTGAGCTGGTTTACCCTTAACGAGCAGTTCTTC.

As regards this clone: Mismatch with germline at one junction end may stem from a read error. This chain uses TRBV6-1 with TRBJ2-7; no clear D gene. Germline CDR1 reads MNHNS; CDR2 reads SASEGT. The CDR3 length is 13 residues. CDR3: CASSLVQYYDQYF. The DNA for the CDR3 is TGTGCCAGCAGCCTGGTACAGTACTACGATCAGTACTTC.

This sequence joins TRBV12-3 or TRBV12-4 and TRBJ1-5, with TRBD1 identical over 10 bases. The CDR3 is made up of 15 amino acids. Trimming removed 3 bases from V and 6 bases from J; junction bases left unmatched: 5. The CDR3 region has the DNA TGTGCCAGCAGTTTGGAGGGGACAGGGGTTCAGCCCCAGCATTTT. Translation: CASSLEGTGVQPQHF.

This clone is deemed medium-sized. The chain uses TRBV7-9 and TRBJ2-1; 9 nucleotides match TRBD1. V shed 4 bases, J shed 5 bases, and the junction held 9 bases outside the gene matches. The V gene's germline CDR1 is SEHNR and CDR2 FQNEAQ (reference sequence). This CDR3 spans 16 amino acids. CDR3 nucleotides: TGTGCCAGCAGCTCCCCAACAGGGGGCGCGAACAATGAGCAGTTCTTC. Residues: CASSSPTGGANNEQFF.

This clone was counted many times. This chain uses TRBV7-9 with TRBJ2-3; perhaps TRBD1 as D (5 bases). The CDR3 is 13 amino acids. Germline V lookup: CDR1 SEHNR, CDR2 FQNEAQ (reference sequence). Trimming stripped 5 bases from V and 1 base from J, with 7 bases between. Written as DNA, the CDR3 is TGTGCCAGCAGCCAACAGGGCACAGATACGCAGTATTTT. Translation gives CASSQQGTDTQYF.

This clone was seen repeatedly, ten times or more. The chain has TRBV5-1 and TRBJ2-7; perhaps TRBD1 as D (6 bases). Trimming removed 2 bases from V and 6 bases from J, with 12 bases in between. The CDR3 is 13 amino acids. The germline V gene encodes CDR1 SGHRS and CDR2 YFSETQ. The CDR3 region is CASSFNRVGEQYF. The CDR3 DNA reads TGCGCCAGCAGCTTTAACAGGGTAGGCGAGCAGTACTTC.

In this sample, this clone turned up a few times. This rearrangement joins TRBV7-8 to TRBJ1-1; D gene uncertain. Trimming removed 1 base at V and 9 bases at J, with 6 bases between. The CDR3 loop spans 11 amino acids. The germline V gene has CDR1 SGHVS and CDR2 FQNEAQ. The CDR3 DNA reads TGTGCCAGCAGCTTAGAAGGAAAAGCTTTCTTT. Translated, it gives CASSLEGKAFF.

This clone is medium-sized (0.01 to 0.1%) by share. This chain connects TRBV12-3 or TRBV12-4 to TRBJ2-1; D may be TRBD2 (6 bases). This CDR3 is built from 12 residues. Trimming stripped 5 bases from V and 13 bases from J, with 15 bases between. The CDR3 region has the DNA TGTGCCAGCAGTCCCCTAGGAGGGGCCCAGTTCTTC. Translated, it gives CASSPLGGAQFF.

This clone qualifies as medium-sized (0.01 to 0.1%). Written as DNA, the CDR3 is TGTGCCAGCAGAGAAGCGGTGTTCTCCTACAATGAGCAGTTCTTC. It encodes CASREAVFSYNEQFF. V and J are TRBV27 and TRBJ2-1; D may be TRBD2 (5 bases). This CDR3 spans 15 amino acids. Germline lookup yields CDR1 MNHEY and CDR2 SMNVEV (reference sequence). Between the trimmed V and J ends, which lost 6 bases and 0 bases, there was a span of 12 bases.

This clone was observed a handful of times. The gene calls are TRBV6-1 and TRBJ1-1; D not certain. Germline V gene data show CDR1 as MNHNS and CDR2 as SASEGT. V was pared by 0 bases and J by 4 bases, with 9 bases between. This CDR3 spans 14 amino acids. The CDR3 protein is CASSEAWAGTEAFF. The CDR3 DNA reads TGTGCCAGCAGTGAAGCGTGGGCGGGCACTGAAGCTTTCTTT.

By frequency in the sample, this clone is large. The rearrangement joins TRBV19 to TRBJ1-2; D is unresolved. The V and J ends lost 6 bases and 7 bases respectively, with 15 bases between them. Germline V gene lookup returns CDR1 LNHDA and CDR2 SQIVND (reference sequence). This CDR3 is built from 13 residues. In DNA form, the CDR3 reads TGTGCCAGTAGGGCTACCTCAGGAGGTGGCTACACCTTC. It encodes CASRATSGGGYTF.

This clone was picked up many times. The V gene is TRBV11-2, the J gene TRBJ2-5, with 10 nucleotides matching TRBD1. The CDR3 sequence is 17 residues long. From germline, CDR1 is SGHAT and CDR2 FQNNGV. The J segment lost 4 bases and the V segment lost 0 bases, leaving 8 bases of the junction unmatched. This chain's CDR3 is CASSLDTGQGIGETQYF. CDR3 nucleotides: TGTGCCAGCAGCTTAGATACGGGACAGGGGATTGGAGAGACCCAGTACTTC.

By sample share, this clone is medium-sized (0.01 to 0.1%). The chain combines TRBV3-1 with TRBJ1-2, with no clear D. Germline CDR1 and CDR2: LGHDT and YNNKEL (reference sequence). This CDR3 has 13 residues. V lost 4 bases and J lost 6, with 12 bases in between. The CDR3 nucleotides are TGTGCCAGCAGCCCCGTCTCGAGGGATGGCTACACCTTC. This translates into CASSPVSRDGYTF.

This clone has ten or more counts. The V gene is TRBV5-8, the J gene TRBJ2-3; D might be TRBD1 or TRBD2, each matching 5 bases. The length of the CDR3 is 13 residues. V lost 6 bases and J 8 bases, leaving 16 bases between the germline ends. The germline V gene has CDR1 SGHTS and CDR2 YDEGEE. The CDR3 bases are TGTGCCAGCATTCTCAAGGGGAGTGGTACGCAGTATTTT. This codes for CASILKGSGTQYF.

This clone was observed a handful of times. V is TRBV12-3 or TRBV12-4 and J is TRBJ2-7, with 7 bases matching TRBD2. With 5 bases clipped from V and 3 bases from J, the junction kept 16 bases outside the gene matches. This CDR3 spans 17 amino acids. CDR3 coding DNA: TGTGCCAGCAGTCCCCTCCCGACTAGCTTAGTTCTCTACGAGCAGTACTTC. Amino acid sequence: CASSPLPTSLVLYEQYF.

V gene TRBV14 combines with J gene TRBJ2-3; TRBD2 aligns across 12 bases. V dropped 4 bases and J dropped 3; count of bases not matched to a gene: 8. Looked up from germline, CDR1 is SGHDN and CDR2 is FVKESK. The CDR3 runs to 17 residues. The DNA of the CDR3 is TGTGCCAGCAGCCTGAATGTAGGACTAGCGGGAACAGATACGCAGTATTTT. This gives the protein CASSLNVGLAGTDTQYF. Full variable domain (outside the CDR3, taken from reference TRBV14 and TRBJ2-3): EAGVTQFPSHSVIEKGQTVTLRCDPISGHDNLYWYRRVMGKEIKFLLHFVKESKQDESGMPNNRFLAERTGGTYSTLKVQPAELEDSGVYFCASSLNVGLAGTDTQYFGPGTRLTVL.

As regards this clone: Because it lacks the conserved phenylalanine or tryptophan at the end, this CDR3 is likely a read error. The V and J genes are TRBV6-2 or TRBV6-3 and TRBJ2-7; D is possibly TRBD2 (6 bases). This CDR3 has 14 residues. Germline CDR1 and CDR2: MNHEY and SVGEGT. CDR3 DNA: TGTGCCAGCATTTACTCGGAACTAGCTTCCGAGCAGTACCTC. This sequence encodes CASIYSELASEQYL.